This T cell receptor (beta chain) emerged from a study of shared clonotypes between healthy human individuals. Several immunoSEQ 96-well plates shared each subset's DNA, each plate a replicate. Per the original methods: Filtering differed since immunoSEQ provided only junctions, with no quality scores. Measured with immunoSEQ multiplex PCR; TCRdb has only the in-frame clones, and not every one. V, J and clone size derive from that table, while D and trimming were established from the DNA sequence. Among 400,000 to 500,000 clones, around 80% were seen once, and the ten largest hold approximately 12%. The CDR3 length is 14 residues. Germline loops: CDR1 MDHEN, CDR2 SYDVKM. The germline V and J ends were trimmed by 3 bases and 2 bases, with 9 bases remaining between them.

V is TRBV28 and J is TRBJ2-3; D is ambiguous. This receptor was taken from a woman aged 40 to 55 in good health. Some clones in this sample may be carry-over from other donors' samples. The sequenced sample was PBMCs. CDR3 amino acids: CASSLRPVTDTQYF. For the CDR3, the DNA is TGTGCCAGCAGTTTGAGACCCGTCACAGATACGCAGTATTTT.